The entry below gives a single T cell receptor (beta chain) sequence along with its context. What it recognizes is unknown. Profiled with immunoSEQ multiplex PCR; TCRdb holds only in-frame clones, not every one. This table holds 130,000 to 150,000 clones, 85% to 95% found once. This specimen comes from a study of T cell responses to AZD1222 COVID-19 vaccine. Overall study findings and caveats: At study baseline, merely over 5 AZD1222 recipients were seropositive. Donor demographics were predominantly white British with a female majority; clonal diversity may be underestimated. After two AZD1222 doses, spike-specific TCR breadth and depth rose versus day 0. All repertoire sampling was performed exclusively after the peak T cell response.

V lost 9 bases to trimming and J lost 2 bases; unmatched junction nucleotides: 13. The CDR3 spans 17 residues. From germline, CDR1 is MNHEY and CDR2 SMNVEV (reference sequence). The input for sequencing was peripheral blood, taken on day 0 of AZD1222 vaccination. This chain connects TRBV27 to TRBJ1-6; 7 nucleotides line up with TRBD1. This TCR was recovered from an adult in good health. The CDR3 reads CARMGRGQPTYNSPLHF. The CDR3 bases are TGTGCCAGGATGGGAAGGGGGCAACCTACCTATAATTCACCCCTCCACTTT.